Sequencing of this T cell receptor (beta chain) was carried out in a study of shared clonotypes between healthy human individuals. As for the study in general: The composition of the donors was two women and a few men aged 18 to 49. Used for every donor were three CD4 naive, three CD4 memory, two CD8 naive and one CD8 memory plate.

Findings and limits, study-wide: Incomplete sequencing of sorted subsets was indicated by rarefaction despite large depth.

Concerning this clone: What it binds is unknown.

The assay was carried out at the deep level. Assay used: immunoSEQ multiplex PCR; TCRdb lists only in-frame clones, some missing. The sample consists of roughly 1,600,000 clones, approximately 98.5% of them appearing once. The sample was naive CD4+ T cells sorted from blood. Subset denoted: CD45RA+ positively selected. The sequence derives from a man aged 25-40 years in good health.

As DNA, the CDR3 is TGTGCCAGCACCTCCCGAGCGGGAGGTAACCCGAGCTCCTACAATGAGCAGTTCTTC. Translated, it gives CASTSRAGGNPSSYNEQFF. V and J are TRBV7-9 and TRBJ2-1; 9 nucleotides align to TRBD2. Germline-derived CDR1 and CDR2 are SEHNR and FQNEAQ (reference sequence). The junction had 16 bases not matched to a gene; V was cut back by 7 bases and J by 0 bases. This CDR3 region has 19 residues.